This entry lists 25 T cell receptor beta chains sequenced from one sample in a study of TIL therapy for anti-PD-1-resistant metastatic lung cancer. Time point given: pre-treatment sample, taken before nivolumab and TIL therapy. Most excised metastases sampled were pleural nodules or supraclavicular lymph nodes. This was the immunoSEQ v3 assay. Libraries were prepared by immunoSEQ multiplex PCR; TCRdb keeps only in-frame clonotypes and omits some of them. The table has roughly 10,000 clones, 50% to 70% seen once. Sequenced here: tumor tissue, sampled at baseline. These receptors originate from a person between 30 and 79 years old with non-small cell lung cancer.

This clone showed up just a few times. This sequence joins TRBV6-1 and TRBJ2-2; D unclear. Trimming cost V 4 bases and J 3 bases, with 6 bases left between them. This CDR3 is 13 amino acids long. CDR1 and CDR2 (germline): MNHNS, SASEGT. The CDR3 DNA follows: TGTGCCAGCAGTGCCAGGTACACCGGGGAGCTGTTTTTT. This gives the protein CASSARYTGELFF.

V and J are TRBV6-5 and TRBJ2-5; D perhaps matches TRBD2 (6 bases). Trimming shortened V by 4 bases and J by 2 bases, and 17 bases separated the two germline ends. Germline V lookup: CDR1 MNHEY, CDR2 SVGAGI. This CDR3 spans 16 amino acids. The CDR3 region is CASSFRLAEPQETQYF. The CDR3 DNA reads TGTGCCAGCAGTTTTAGGTTAGCGGAACCTCAAGAGACCCAGTACTTC.

This chain joins TRBV7-9 and TRBJ2-7, with TRBD2 matching over 9 bases. The CDR3 is made up of 17 amino acids. Germline V lookup: CDR1 SEHNR, CDR2 FQNEAQ (reference sequence). V lost 4 bases, J lost 5 bases, and 15 bases stayed unmatched. In nucleotides, the CDR3 is TGTGCCAGCAGCTCGGGAGGGTGGCGGGGGGGCAGCCACGAGCAGTACTTC. Translation gives CASSSGGWRGGSHEQYF.

This clone was seen once. V and J are TRBV2 and TRBJ2-1; 13 bases are shared with TRBD2. From germline, CDR1 is SNHLY and CDR2 FYNNEI. J was trimmed by 9 bases and V by 6 bases; bases with no gene match: 8. CDR3 length: 15 residues. In nucleotides, the CDR3 is TGTGCCAGCAGCACGGGACTAGCGGGGCGGGGTGAGCAGTTCTTC. Translating gives CASSTGLAGRGEQFF.

This chain connects TRBV19 to TRBJ2-2; 10 bases line up with TRBD1. The trim removed 5 bases at V and 7 bases at J, leaving 13 bases unmatched. The germline V gene encodes CDR1 LNHDA and CDR2 SQIVND (reference sequence). The CDR3 spans 17 residues. The CDR3 is CASSPPIRTGGFGELFF. Written as DNA, the CDR3 is TGTGCCAGTAGTCCCCCGATCCGGACAGGGGGTTTCGGGGAGCTGTTTTTT.

The chain links TRBV28 to TRBJ2-5; 9 nucleotides line up with TRBD2. This CDR3 contains 13 residues. J gave up 4 bases and V 6 bases, and 3 bases lay outside the gene matches. The germline V gene encodes CDR1 MDHEN and CDR2 SYDVKM. The CDR3 nucleotides are TGTGCCAGCAGGTTAGCGGGGGCAGAGACCCAGTACTTC. It specifies CASRLAGAETQYF. The full variable domain, with the rest looked up from reference TRBV28 and TRBJ2-5, is DVKVTQSSRYLVKRTGEKVFLECVQDMDHENMFWYRQDPGLGLRLIYFSYDVKMKEKGDIPEGYSVSREKKERFSLILESASTNQTSMYLCASRLAGAETQYFGPGTRLLVL.

This chain's CDR3 is CASSLQADSYEQYF. The CDR3 DNA sequence: TGTGCCAGCAGCTTGCAAGCGGACTCCTACGAGCAGTACTTC. The chain joins TRBV7-2 to TRBJ2-7; tentatively, D is TRBD2 (5 bases). CDR1 and CDR2 from the germline V gene are SGHTA and FQGNSA. Trimming stripped 3 bases from V and 0 bases from J, with 9 bases between. CDR3 size: 14 residues. The entire variable domain, with the rest obtained from reference TRBV7-2 and TRBJ2-7, is as follows: GAGVSQSPSNKVTEKGKDVELRCDPISGHTALYWYRQSLGQGLEFLIYFQGNSAPDKSGLPSDRFSAERTGGSVSTLTIQRTQQEDSAVYLCASSLQADSYEQYFGPGTRLTVT.

The rearrangement links TRBV11-3 to TRBJ2-1; D may be TRBD1 or TRBD2 (5 bases each). CDR1 and CDR2 (germline): SGHNT, YENEEA. Trimming pared 3 bases from V and 0 bases from J, leaving 9 bases between. The CDR3 consists of 15 residues. The CDR3 coding sequence is TGTGCCAGCAGCTTCGGGACGAGCTCCTACAATGAGCAGTTCTTC. Translation gives CASSFGTSSYNEQFF.

The chain is built from TRBV7-2 and TRBJ1-3; D remains ambiguous. V lost 0 bases and J 0 bases, leaving 0 bases between the germline ends. Germline V gives CDR1 SGHTA, CDR2 FQGNSA. CDR3 length: 13 amino acids. This CDR3 reads CASSLASGNTIYF. Here the CDR3 DNA reads TGTGCCAGCAGCTTAGCCTCTGGAAACACCATATATTTT.

The J gene is TRBJ2-5, the V gene TRBV2, with 9 bases identical to TRBD1. The DNA end is more similar to TRBJ2-7, so the J call may be wrong. The CDR3 covers 15 residues. CDR1 and CDR2 (germline): SNHLY, FYNNEI. In DNA, the CDR3 is TGTGCCAGCAGTCCACGCCCCGGGACAGGGAGCGAGCAGTACTTC. It translates to CASSPRPGTGSEQYF.

This clone was counted once. V usage is TRBV25-1 and J usage is TRBJ2-1; 8 positions match TRBD1. Germline V gene lookup returns CDR1 MGHDK and CDR2 SYGVNS. V shed 1 base and J 7 bases; nucleotides not matched to a gene: 9. CDR3 length equals 16 residues. CDR3 DNA sequence: TGTGCCAGCAGTGAATGGGCAGGGGGCTATTTAAATGAGCAGTTCTTC. Translation: CASSEWAGGYLNEQFF.

J is TRBJ2-5 and V is TRBV4-2, with 10 positions matching TRBD2. With the DNA end fitting TRBJ2-7 better, the J assignment may be wrong. This CDR3 region has 16 residues. The germline CDR1 and CDR2 sequences are LGHNA and YNFKEQ. The CDR3 DNA is TGTGCCAGCAGCCAAGATTTTAGGACTAGCGGCTACGAGCAGTACTTC. This codes for CASSQDFRTSGYEQYF.

V is TRBV28 and J is TRBJ2-3; D might be TRBD2 (5 bases). Trimming pared 3 bases from V and 3 bases from J, leaving 10 bases between. Germline CDR1 reads MDHEN; CDR2 reads SYDVKM. The CDR3 spans 14 residues. CDR3 nucleotide sequence: TGTGCCAGCAGTTTTCTAGCAGGTACAGATACGCAGTATTTT. Its protein product is CASSFLAGTDTQYF.

Within the sample, this clone is medium-sized (0.01 to 0.1%). V and J are TRBV9 and TRBJ1-2; D is ambiguous. Trimming shortened V by 7 bases and J by 2 bases, and 18 bases separated the two germline ends. CDR1 and CDR2 from the germline V gene are SGDLS and YYNGEE. The CDR3 totals 15 residues. DNA of the CDR3: TGTGCCAGCCGAACCGGGCTGGACCCAAACTATGGCTACACCTTC. Translated, it gives CASRTGLDPNYGYTF.

V usage is TRBV7-9 and J usage is TRBJ2-2; D remains ambiguous. The germline V and J ends were trimmed by 1 base and 0 bases, with 6 bases remaining between them. CDR3 length equals 15 residues. Per germline, CDR1 SEHNR and CDR2 FQNEAQ (reference sequence). CDR3 in amino acids: CASSLVRPNTGELFF. CDR3 sequence (DNA): TGTGCCAGCAGCTTAGTACGCCCGAACACCGGGGAGCTGTTTTTT.

This chain connects TRBV18 to TRBJ1-3; 8 bases map to TRBD1. V was clipped by 3 bases and J by 4 bases; unmatched bases: 8. Germline CDR1 is KGHSH and CDR2 is LQKENI. The length of the CDR3 is 16 residues. CDR3 DNA sequence: TGTGCCAGCTCACCGAACCAGGGGGCGGACGGAAACACCATATATTTT. It is translated as CASSPNQGADGNTIYF.

In its sample, this clone is medium-sized. The V gene is TRBV19, the J gene TRBJ1-5; 10 bases map to TRBD1. J lost 4 bases, V lost 7 bases, and 10 bases had no gene match. The CDR3 spans 16 residues. Germline values: CDR1 LNHDA, CDR2 SQIVND (reference sequence). CDR3 in DNA: TGTGCCAGTAATGGACAGGGGGAGCCTTCTAATCAGCCCCAGCATTTT. This encodes CASNGQGEPSNQPQHF.

This clone is termed medium-sized (0.01 to 0.1%). The chain recombines TRBV7-2 with TRBJ1-5; no clear D gene. This CDR3 spans 15 amino acids. CDR1 is SGHTA and CDR2 is FQGNSA in the germline V gene. Trimming cost V 1 base and J 2 bases, with 9 bases left between them. CDR3 region: CASSLEGIGNQPQHF. In nucleotides, the CDR3 is TGTGCCAGCAGCTTAGAGGGCATCGGCAATCAGCCCCAGCATTTT.

This clone came up once. The chain has TRBV6-4 and TRBJ2-2; TRBD1 aligns across 8 bases. The CDR3 consists of 14 residues. The junction had 3 bases not matched to a gene; V was cut back by 6 bases and J by 3 bases. The germline V gene has CDR1 MRHNA and CDR2 SNTAGT. The CDR3 DNA reads TGTGCCAGCAGCGAGGGACAGGACACCGGGGAGCTGTTTTTT. Protein sequence: CASSEGQDTGELFF.

This clone ranks as medium-sized (0.01 to 0.1%). V usage is TRBV6-1 and J usage is TRBJ2-5, with D possibly TRBD1 on 6 matching bases. V was clipped by 4 bases and J by 3 bases, with 15 bases between them. The V gene's germline CDR1 is MNHNS and CDR2 SASEGT. The CDR3 has 15 residues. CDR3 DNA sequence: TGTGCCAGCAGTGTATCTGGGGGCAAAGAAGAGACCCAGTACTTC. Translation gives CASSVSGGKEETQYF.

The table lists this clone with a few counts. The identical CDR3 is also encoded by other nucleotide sequences in the sample. The V and J genes are TRBV28 and TRBJ1-5, with D possibly being TRBD1 (5 bases). V shed 6 bases and J shed 6 bases, with 9 bases lying between them. CDR1 and CDR2 from the germline V gene are MDHEN and SYDVKM. This CDR3 contains 12 residues. CDR3 in amino acids: CASSLRGQPQHF. In nucleotides, the CDR3 is TGTGCCAGCAGCCTTAGGGGTCAGCCCCAGCATTTT.

J is TRBJ2-5 and V is TRBV29-1, with D tentatively TRBD1 (7 bases). CDR3 size: 12 residues. Trimming removed 4 bases at V and 5 bases at J, with 11 bases between. Germline V lookup: CDR1 SQVTM, CDR2 ANQGSEA. CDR3 in amino acids: CSVARGDETQYF. The CDR3 region has the DNA TGCAGCGTTGCCAGGGGGGACGAGACCCAGTACTTC.

The chain uses TRBV29-1 and TRBJ2-3, with D possibly being TRBD1 or TRBD2 (5 bases each). The germline CDR1 and CDR2 sequences are SQVTM and ANQGSEA. CDR3 size: 15 residues. The ends were cut back, 2 bases at V and 1 base at J, with 13 bases in the middle. CDR3 DNA: TGCAGCGTTGAACCCCGGGGCAGGGGCACAGATACGCAGTATTTT. The encoded protein is CSVEPRGRGTDTQYF.

V is TRBV11-2 and J is TRBJ2-3; D uncertain. Germline lookup yields CDR1 SGHAT and CDR2 FQNNGV. There are 11 residues in the CDR3. V lost 6 bases to trimming and J lost 3 bases, with 4 bases between them. CDR3 residues: CASRDTDTQYF. In DNA, the CDR3 is TGTGCCAGCAGGGATACAGATACGCAGTATTTT.

This clone was seen more than once but under ten times. V and J are TRBV5-5 and TRBJ1-2, with 9 bases that match TRBD1. The V gene end was trimmed by 5 bases and the J gene end by 5 bases; junction bases not matched to a gene: 13. CDR3 length: 16 amino acids. Germline lookup yields CDR1 SGHKS and CDR2 YYEKEE (reference sequence). The CDR3 protein is CASRTAPPGQGYGYTF. The CDR3 region has the DNA TGTGCCAGCAGAACCGCCCCCCCGGGACAGGGTTATGGCTACACCTTC.